Listed here is a single T cell receptor (beta chain). The ends lost 6 bases at V and 3 bases at J; junction bases unmatched: 7. The germline gives CDR1 MDHEN, CDR2 SYDVKM. There are 14 residues in the CDR3. The sample is drawn from a study of blood T cell repertoires in COVID-19. Study as a whole: Before being deemed recovered, Cohort 3 donors had two negative PCRs, clearance, or symptom resolution.

Here immunoSEQ multiplex PCR was the method, and the copy in TCRdb shows in-frame clones only, minus some. Of around 290,000 clones detected, more than 75% appear once; the ten largest clones hold around 2%. Sequenced sample: PBMCs or T cells enriched from blood (not recorded which). The clonotype originates from a woman in her sixties in a cohort exposed to, infected with or recovered from COVID-19 (not recorded which). V gene TRBV28 combines with J gene TRBJ1-2; the match to TRBD1 covers 7 bases. The CDR3 bases are TGTGCCAGCAGCCTCCGGGACAGCTACTATGGCTACACCTTC. This encodes CASSLRDSYYGYTF.